This TCR beta chain derives from a study of cytomegalovirus exposure and HLA in healthy donors. This clone was seen a few times. PCR was performed using 60 Vbeta and 13 Jbeta primers. The assay was immunoSEQ multiplex PCR, and TCRdb's table has in-frame clones only and misses some. The sample yields 130,000 or so clones, about 78% seen once. Trimming removed 5 bases from V and 7 bases from J; junction bases left unmatched: 12. The germline V gene has CDR1 SEHNR and CDR2 FQNEAQ (reference sequence). CDR3 size: 17 residues. Sequenced input: PBMCs. The J gene is TRBJ1-6, the V gene TRBV7-9, with TRBD1 identical over 9 bases. The sequence derives from a man between 45 and 60 years old in good health and CMV-seropositive. Here the CDR3 reads CASSPTPYRGRNSPLHF. In DNA, the CDR3 is TGTGCCAGCAGCCCCACCCCATACAGGGGGCGGAATTCACCCCTCCACTTT.